This T cell receptor (beta chain) was observed in a study of early T cells in non-severe SARS-CoV-2 infection. TCRdb called the 5' RACE reads again in MiXCR, with one record for every CDR3 protein. The sample carries more than 45,000 distinct CDR3 sequences, approximately 13% recorded once. In the case of this clonotype: At one end the junction does not follow the germline gene, possibly because of a read error.

Germline V gives CDR1 SQVTM, CDR2 ANQGSEA. This CDR3 region has 13 residues. The TCR originated in an adult who was a healthcare worker with PCR-confirmed SARS-CoV-2 infection or an uninfected control (not recorded which). V gene TRBV29-1 combines with J gene TRBJ1-4; D gene uncertain. Sequencing was done on a sample of whole blood. In nucleotides, the CDR3 is TGTAGCGCGACGTCCCGTGGTTTGAAAAAACTGTTTTTT. Amino acids: CSATSRGLKKLFF.